This passage covers 26 T cell receptor beta chains from one sample sequenced in a study of radiation and T cells in renal cell carcinoma. Libraries were prepared by immunoSEQ multiplex PCR; TCRdb keeps only in-frame clonotypes and omits some of them. The repertoire holds 20,000 to 25,000 clones, with approximately 80% as singletons. The sample's time point: baseline pretreatment blood. Described treatment: 15 Gy SBRT to primary tumor, nephrectomy 4 weeks later. The sequences come from blood, collected from a patient whose treatment included radiotherapy and nephrectomy. These receptors came from a man between 60 and 75 years old with renal cell carcinoma.

This clone is a singleton in its sample. The chain recombines TRBV9 with TRBJ1-6; D gene unclear. Trimming removed 0 bases at V and 9 bases at J, with 13 bases between. CDR3 length equals 15 residues. Per the germline V gene, CDR1 is SGDLS and CDR2 is YYNGEE. The CDR3 spells CASSVGANPRSPLHF. In DNA form, the CDR3 reads TGTGCCAGCAGCGTAGGCGCAAATCCCCGTTCACCCCTCCACTTT.

The rearrangement joins TRBV6-1 to TRBJ1-5; tentatively, D is TRBD1 (5 bases). Trimming removed 3 bases at V and 6 bases at J, with 9 bases between. Germline V gene data show CDR1 as MNHNS and CDR2 as SASEGT. There are 13 residues in the CDR3. The CDR3 nucleotides are TGTGCCAGCAGTGATAAGGGGAGTCAGCCCCAGCATTTT. Protein: CASSDKGSQPQHF.

As concerns this clone: Other DNA sequences in this specimen translate into the identical CDR3. The chain carries TRBV2 and TRBJ2-7, with D unclear. CDR1 and CDR2 from the germline V gene are SNHLY and FYNNEI. The CDR3 contains 12 residues. V lost 4 bases to trimming and J lost 2 bases, with 6 bases between them. The CDR3 DNA sequence: TGTGCCAGCAGTGGAGGAACCTACGAGCAGTACTTC. This codes for CASSGGTYEQYF.

The chain joins TRBV9 to TRBJ2-3; 8 bases match TRBD2. CDR1 and CDR2 (germline): SGDLS, YYNGEE. With 0 bases clipped from V and 8 bases from J, the junction kept 8 bases outside the gene matches. The CDR3 runs to 15 residues. The CDR3 DNA reads TGTGCCAGCAGCGTAGGGAGTCTAGCGGGTGTTACGCAGTATTTT. Its protein product is CASSVGSLAGVTQYF.

V gene TRBV5-1 combines with J gene TRBJ2-5; D may be TRBD1 or TRBD2 (6 bases each). V shed 4 bases and J shed 2 bases, with 12 bases lying between them. This CDR3 comprises 14 residues. The germline gives CDR1 SGHRS, CDR2 YFSETQ. In nucleotides, the CDR3 is TGCGCCAGCAGCACGGGGGCAGGGCAAGAGACCCAGTACTTC. Its translation is CASSTGAGQETQYF.

The genes are TRBV7-9 and TRBJ2-7; no clear D. Germline-derived CDR1 and CDR2 are SEHNR and FQNEAQ (reference sequence). Between the trimmed V and J ends, which lost 4 bases and 0 bases, there was a span of 19 bases. CDR3 length equals 17 residues. The DNA of the CDR3 is TGTGCCAGCAGCTATGAGGCCGGCCGGCCGAGCTCCTACGAGCAGTACTTC. Translating it yields CASSYEAGRPSSYEQYF.

The V call is TRBV29-1, the J call TRBJ2-3; D could derive from TRBD1 or TRBD2 (7 bases each). The CDR3 spans 13 residues. The V and J ends lost 7 bases and 2 bases respectively, with 13 bases between them. The germline gives CDR1 SQVTM, CDR2 ANQGSEA. CDR3 sequence reads: CSAAGQLTDTQYF. CDR3 DNA sequence: TGCAGCGCAGCGGGACAGCTCACAGATACGCAGTATTTT.

The rearrangement links TRBV7-2 to TRBJ2-1, with TRBD2 matching 10 bases. Germline lookup yields CDR1 SGHTA and CDR2 FQGNSA. The CDR3 length is 18 residues. Trimming removed 2 bases from V and 2 bases from J; junction bases left unmatched: 9. CDR3: CASSLRASGSLAYNEQFF. The CDR3, as DNA: TGTGCCAGCAGCTTACGGGCTAGCGGGAGTTTAGCCTACAATGAGCAGTTCTTC. Drawing the rest from reference TRBV7-2 and TRBJ2-1, the complete variable domain is GAGVSQSPSNKVTEKGKDVELRCDPISGHTALYWYRQSLGQGLEFLIYFQGNSAPDKSGLPSDRFSAERTGGSVSTLTIQRTQQEDSAVYLCASSLRASGSLAYNEQFFGPGTRLTVL.

The chain combines TRBV6-6 with TRBJ2-1, with D unresolved. The V gene's germline CDR1 is MNHNY and CDR2 SVGAGI (reference sequence). The CDR3 length is 12 residues. Between the trimmed V and J ends, which lost 0 bases and 8 bases, there was a span of 5 bases. CDR3 sequence (DNA): TGTGCCAGCAGTTACTCTAGGGATGAGCAGTTCTTC. This sequence encodes CASSYSRDEQFF.

The chain carries TRBV29-1 and TRBJ2-1; 8 bases are shared with TRBD1. The V and J ends lost 3 bases and 6 bases, in that order; junction bases with no gene match: 7. The CDR3 is 14 residues long. The germline V gene encodes CDR1 SQVTM and CDR2 ANQGSEA. The CDR3 here is CSVEKGQAGNEQFF. The CDR3 DNA reads TGCAGCGTTGAGAAGGGACAGGCAGGCAATGAGCAGTTCTTC.

The chain couples TRBV10-3 to TRBJ2-7; no reliable D call. Germline V CDR1 and CDR2: ENHRY, SYGVKD. The CDR3 consists of 11 residues. Deletions cut 6 bases from V and 6 bases from J, with 9 bases between. The chain's CDR3 is CAIRTASEQYF. CDR3 bases: TGTGCCATCAGGACTGCATCCGAGCAGTACTTC.

This clone was seen only once. The rearrangement links TRBV18 to TRBJ1-6, with no clear D. Germline values: CDR1 KGHSH, CDR2 LQKENI. This CDR3 spans 15 amino acids. Trimming shortened V by 0 bases and J by 5 bases, and 8 bases separated the two germline ends. Written as DNA, the CDR3 is TGTGCCAGCTCACCACCCAGGAACAATAATTCACCCCTCCACTTT. It is translated as CASSPPRNNNSPLHF.

This sequence joins TRBV19 and TRBJ2-7, with TRBD1 matching over 7 bases. Unmatched junction bases numbered 5, after V lost 4 bases and J lost 2 bases. This CDR3 has 14 amino acids. Germline CDR1 reads LNHDA; CDR2 reads SQIVND (reference sequence). The CDR3 reads CASSSRDRTYEQYF. The CDR3 DNA is TGTGCCAGTAGTAGCCGGGACAGAACCTACGAGCAGTACTTC. Based on the CDR3 plus reference TRBV19 and TRBJ2-7, the full variable domain is DGGITQSPKYLFRKEGQNVTLSCEQNLNHDAMYWYRQDPGQGLRLIYYSQIVNDFQKGDIAEGYSVSREKKESFPLTVTSAQKNPTAFYLCASSSRDRTYEQYFGPGTRLTVT.

This chain uses TRBV13 with TRBJ2-1, with no clear D. Trimming cost V 2 bases and J 9 bases, with 8 bases left between them. The CDR3 has 12 amino acids. Germline V lookup: CDR1 PRHDT, CDR2 FYEKMQ (reference sequence). The CDR3 coding sequence is TGTGCCAGCAGCTTAAGTGGGTTTGAGCAGTTCTTC. As protein: CASSLSGFEQFF.

The CDR3 DNA sequence: TGTGCCAGTAGTATAGGAGGACACGTACTCAATCAGCCCCAGCATTTT. Its protein is CASSIGGHVLNQPQHF. This chain connects TRBV19 to TRBJ1-5; TRBD1 is a possible D gene (5 bases). Germline V gives CDR1 LNHDA, CDR2 SQIVND (reference sequence). The CDR3 is 16 residues long. V lost 1 base and J lost 3, with 13 bases in between. Combining the CDR3 with reference TRBV19 and TRBJ1-5 gives the whole variable domain DGGITQSPKYLFRKEGQNVTLSCEQNLNHDAMYWYRQDPGQGLRLIYYSQIVNDFQKGDIAEGYSVSREKKESFPLTVTSAQKNPTAFYLCASSIGGHVLNQPQHFGDGTRLSIL.

The genes are TRBV28 and TRBJ2-4, with D perhaps matching TRBD1 (6 bases). CDR1 MDHEN and CDR2 SYDVKM come from the germline V gene. The CDR3 is made up of 15 amino acids. V lost 5 bases and J lost 9, with 20 bases in between. CDR3 residues: CASSPPPGRGGIQYF. CDR3 nucleotide sequence: TGTGCCAGCAGTCCCCCCCCGGGCCGAGGGGGCATTCAGTACTTC.

The chain is built from TRBV4-2 and TRBJ2-4; D possibly corresponds to TRBD1 (6 bases). This CDR3 spans 15 amino acids. Germline loops: CDR1 LGHNA, CDR2 YNFKEQ. Trimming left V 1 base short and J 8 bases short, with 15 bases between. CDR3 sequence reads: CASSQAPGPGDIQYF. DNA for the CDR3: TGTGCCAGCAGCCAAGCTCCTGGACCAGGGGACATTCAGTACTTC.

This chain connects TRBV7-8 to TRBJ1-6, with 10 positions matching TRBD1. The CDR3 runs to 15 residues. The V segment lost 5 bases and the J segment 7 bases; nucleotides outside the gene matches: 5. The germline gives CDR1 SGHVS, CDR2 FQNEAQ. The CDR3 reads CASSTWTGGNSPLHF. CDR3 DNA: TGTGCCAGCAGCACCTGGACAGGGGGAAATTCACCCCTCCACTTT.

The rearrangement uses TRBV9 and TRBJ1-5; no reliable D call. Trimming removed 0 bases at V and 0 bases at J, with 4 bases between. CDR1 SGDLS and CDR2 YYNGEE come from the germline V gene. The CDR3 is 14 amino acids. CDR3 DNA sequence: TGTGCCAGCAGCGTAGGTTATAGCAATCAGCCCCAGCATTTT. It specifies CASSVGYSNQPQHF.

The chain recombines TRBV11-3 with TRBJ2-7; D is unresolved. Trimming stripped 1 base from V and 0 bases from J, with 7 bases between. Germline CDR1 and CDR2: SGHNT and YENEEA. The CDR3 contains 14 residues. The CDR3 nucleotides are TGTGCCAGCAGCTTAGGCTCGAGCTCCTACGAGCAGTACTTC. This translates into CASSLGSSSYEQYF. The entire variable domain, with the rest obtained from reference TRBV11-3 and TRBJ2-7, is as follows: EAGVVQSPRYKIIEKKQPVAFWCNPISGHNTLYWYLQNLGQGPELLIRYENEEAVDDSQLPKDRFSAERLKGVDSTLKIQPAELGDSAVYLCASSLGSSSYEQYFGPGTRLTVT.

V and J are TRBV2 and TRBJ1-3, with D possibly matching TRBD1 (6 bases). The CDR3 runs 14 residues. V was cut by 8 bases and J by 0 bases, with 11 bases left in between. Germline CDR1 reads SNHLY; CDR2 reads FYNNEI. CDR3 sequence (DNA): TGTGCCAGCGCAGGGGCAAGCTCTGGAAACACCATATATTTT. Its protein product is CASAGASSGNTIYF. The full variable domain, rest sourced from reference TRBV2 and TRBJ1-3, is EPEVTQTPSHQVTQMGQEVILRCVPISNHLYFYWYRQILGQKVEFLVSFYNNEISEKSEIFDDQFSVERPDGSNFTLKIRSTKLEDSAMYFCASAGASSGNTIYFGEGSWLTVV.

V usage is TRBV18 and J usage is TRBJ2-1; TRBD2 agrees at 11 bases. The germline CDR1 and CDR2 sequences are KGHSH and LQKENI. The CDR3 loop spans 17 amino acids. V was clipped by 3 bases and J by 3 bases; unmatched bases: 7. Here the CDR3 reads CASSPGGTSGSYNEQFF. Here the CDR3 DNA reads TGTGCCAGCTCACCGGGTGGGACTAGCGGTAGCTACAATGAGCAGTTCTTC. Together with reference TRBV18 and TRBJ2-1, the CDR3 gives the full variable domain: NAGVMQNPRHLVRRRGQEARLRCSPMKGHSHVYWYRQLPEEGLKFMVYLQKENIIDESGMPKERFSAEFPKEGPSILRIQQVVRGDSAAYFCASSPGGTSGSYNEQFFGPGTRLTVL.

This clone is a singleton in its sample. The chain uses TRBV9 and TRBJ1-6; D gene ambiguous. There are 14 residues in the CDR3. V shed 1 base and J shed 8 bases, with 10 bases lying between them. The V gene's germline CDR1 is SGDLS and CDR2 YYNGEE. The CDR3 loop is CASSVSGRDSPLHF. CDR3 bases: TGTGCCAGCAGCGTATCCGGGCGGGATTCACCCCTCCACTTT.

CDR3 loop: CASSRWGNYGYTF. In DNA form, the CDR3 reads TGTGCCAGCAGCCGGTGGGGGAACTATGGCTACACCTTC. The chain links TRBV7-4 to TRBJ1-2; a weak D match, TRBD1 (5 bases). V lost 5 bases, J lost 2 bases, and 9 bases lay in between. The CDR3 loop spans 13 amino acids. Per germline, CDR1 SGHVT and CDR2 SQSDAQ.

The rearrangement uses TRBV2 and TRBJ2-2, with a weak D call TRBD2 (6 bases). The CDR3 spans 15 residues. V gave up 4 bases and J gave up 5 bases, with 14 bases separating them. Germline CDR1 reads SNHLY; CDR2 reads FYNNEI. The CDR3 is CASSVGGGGTGELFF. CDR3 DNA: TGTGCCAGCAGTGTCGGGGGAGGAGGTACCGGGGAGCTGTTTTTT.

This chain uses TRBV5-1 with TRBJ1-1; TRBD1 matches 7 bases. V was pared by 4 bases and J by 2 bases, with 5 bases of the junction left unmatched. CDR3 length: 14 residues. The germline V gene has CDR1 SGHRS and CDR2 YFSETQ. The CDR3 region has the DNA TGCGCCAGCAGCCAGGGACAGCCAAACACTGAAGCTTTCTTT. It is translated as CASSQGQPNTEAFF.